This passage covers 11 T cell receptor beta chains from one sample sequenced in a study of control samples from healthy donors and cancer patients. The data were produced by immunoSEQ multiplex PCR, yet TCRdb's version contains in-frame clones alone and is incomplete. The repertoire has more than 15,000 clones, 70% to 90% of them found once; the top ten carry about a tenth. Material for sequencing was PBMCs. The receptors shown here come from a woman aged 60-75 years with head and neck cancer.

The genes are TRBV10-3 and TRBJ2-1; D may be TRBD1 (5 bases). V lost 6 bases and J 0 bases, leaving 12 bases between the germline ends. The CDR3 contains 15 residues. Germline V gene data show CDR1 as ENHRY and CDR2 as SYGVKD. The CDR3 sequence: CAISTQGFSYNEQFF. The CDR3 bases are TGTGCCATCAGCACGCAGGGATTCTCCTACAATGAGCAGTTCTTC.

The chain recombines TRBV28 with TRBJ2-7; 7 bases are shared with TRBD1. The CDR3 extends over 15 amino acids. Germline V gives CDR1 MDHEN, CDR2 SYDVKM. V dropped 4 bases and J dropped 2; count of bases not matched to a gene: 8. The CDR3 is CASSSKTGSPYEQYF. The DNA for the CDR3 is TGTGCCAGCAGTTCTAAGACAGGGTCCCCCTACGAGCAGTACTTC.

V usage is TRBV19 and J usage is TRBJ1-3; unclear D gene. CDR1 and CDR2 (germline): LNHDA, SQIVND (reference sequence). The CDR3 has 16 residues. V was cut by 5 bases and J by 0 bases, with 14 bases left in between. The CDR3 loop reads CASSHPRSTSGNTIYF. For the CDR3, the DNA is TGTGCCAGTAGTCATCCCCGGTCTACCTCTGGAAACACCATATATTTT.

This chain uses TRBV5-5 with TRBJ1-5, with a possible D match to TRBD1 (5 bases). Germline V gene lookup returns CDR1 SGHKS and CDR2 YYEKEE (reference sequence). The V gene lost 4 bases and the J gene lost 5 bases, with 10 bases spanning the gap. The CDR3 runs 13 residues. The CDR3 region has the DNA TGTGCCAGCAGCGACCAGGGTTATCAGCCCCAGCATTTT. Its protein product is CASSDQGYQPQHF.

The gene calls are TRBV18 and TRBJ1-1; no clear D gene. The CDR3 has 15 amino acids. Trimming removed 3 bases from V and 3 bases from J, with 14 bases in between. Germline CDR1 and CDR2: KGHSH and LQKENI. The CDR3 is CASSPNGRRDTEAFF. The CDR3 DNA follows: TGTGCCAGCTCACCGAACGGGCGACGGGACACTGAAGCTTTCTTT.

The rearrangement uses TRBV19 and TRBJ2-2, with 8 bases identical to TRBD2. V lost 5 bases, J lost 1 base, and 6 bases stayed unmatched. Germline-derived CDR1 and CDR2 are LNHDA and SQIVND (reference sequence). There are 16 residues in the CDR3. CDR3 DNA: TGTGCCAGTAGTGGGGCGGCGGGAGGGAACACCGGGGAGCTGTTTTTT. Its protein product is CASSGAAGGNTGELFF. Combining the CDR3 with reference TRBV19 and TRBJ2-2 gives the whole variable domain DGGITQSPKYLFRKEGQNVTLSCEQNLNHDAMYWYRQDPGQGLRLIYYSQIVNDFQKGDIAEGYSVSREKKESFPLTVTSAQKNPTAFYLCASSGAAGGNTGELFFGEGSRLTVL.

This chain uses TRBV27 with TRBJ1-2, with a tentative D call TRBD1 (5 bases). The CDR3 sequence is 15 residues long. V gave up 2 bases and J gave up 4 bases, with 14 bases separating them. Germline V gene data show CDR1 as MNHEY and CDR2 as SMNVEV (reference sequence). For the CDR3, the DNA is TGTGCCAGCAGTTTAAGGCGGGGGGGACTCTATGGCTACACCTTC. This gives the protein CASSLRRGGLYGYTF.

The chain links TRBV7-6 to TRBJ2-7; 10 positions match TRBD1. Germline assignment: CDR1 SGHVS and CDR2 FNYEAQ. The length of the CDR3 is 15 residues. The V gene end was trimmed by 5 bases and the J gene end by 2 bases; junction bases not matched to a gene: 6. DNA of the CDR3: TGTGCCAGCAGCGCCGGGACAGGGGACACCTACGAGCAGTACTTC. Protein product: CASSAGTGDTYEQYF.

This clone was counted between two and nine times. V and J are TRBV11-2 and TRBJ2-2; D tentatively fits TRBD1 or TRBD2 (5 bases each). The length of the CDR3 is 17 residues. Germline V gene sequence: CDR1 SGHAT, CDR2 FQNNGV. V gave up 0 bases and J gave up 7 bases, with 18 bases separating them. This chain's CDR3 is CASSLDRATAVGGELFF. DNA for the CDR3: TGTGCCAGCAGCTTAGATCGGGCGACAGCGGTTGGCGGGGAGCTGTTTTTT.

The chain uses TRBV7-6 and TRBJ2-5; D gene unclear. The CDR3 is made up of 16 amino acids. Trimming removed 7 bases from V and 2 bases from J, with 20 bases in between. Germline V gene sequence: CDR1 SGHVS, CDR2 FNYEAQ. For the CDR3, the DNA is TGTGCCAGCACTCTCGAACCCGGAAGGGTGCAAGAGACCCAGTACTTC. It codes for CASTLEPGRVQETQYF.

This sequence joins TRBV29-1 and TRBJ2-1; D call uncertain. Trimming left V 2 bases short and J 3 bases short, with 14 bases between. Germline V gene sequence: CDR1 SQVTM, CDR2 ANQGSEA. This CDR3 has 15 residues. This CDR3 reads CSVENPGTVYNEQFF. CDR3 DNA sequence: TGCAGCGTTGAAAATCCGGGTACGGTCTACAATGAGCAGTTCTTC.